This TCR beta chain came from a study of blood T cell repertoires in COVID-19. In the authors' methods: How many nucleated cells were present was estimated from reference gene primer amplification. Only in-frame clones appear in the TCRdb table, and some are missing; sequencing was by immunoSEQ multiplex PCR. The DNA gave D and trimming, while V, J and clone size come from that table. The sample lists over 55,000 clones, 65% to 85% occurring once. Per germline, CDR1 SGHTA and CDR2 FQGTGA. V lost 5 bases and J lost 6; bases outside the gene matches: 7. This CDR3 is 15 amino acids long. Sequencing was carried out using peripheral blood. This TCR derives from a man older than 75 with COVID-19, enrolled during active disease. The V call is TRBV7-3, the J call TRBJ2-2, with 9 bases matching TRBD2. The CDR3 protein is CASSQTSGLSGELFF. CDR3 coding DNA: TGTGCCAGCAGCCAGACTAGCGGACTCTCCGGGGAGCTGTTTTTT.